Sequencing of this T cell receptor (beta chain) was carried out in a study of response to subunit inactivated influenza vaccine. The study's findings and limits: Authors suggested each seasonal flu vaccination may recruit only limited numbers of new T cells.

This CDR3 comprises 14 residues. Looked up from germline, CDR1 is WSHSY and CDR2 is SAAADI. V lost 7 bases, J lost 1 base, and 14 bases lay in between. TCRdb reprocessed the RT-PCR reads via MiXCR and lists one record per CDR3 protein. Of approximately 500,000 distinct CDR3 sequences listed, approximately 12% are singletons. This clonotype was seen more than once but under ten times. The antigen is unknown. The sequencing used PBMCs from blood, collected roughly 48 days after vaccination. The TCR comes from a man aged 45-65 years who received an inactivated influenza vaccine. This chain connects TRBV10-2 to TRBJ2-7; D possibly corresponds to TRBD2 (5 bases). CDR3 protein: CASTVGRESYEQYF. In DNA form, the CDR3 reads TGCGCCAGCACGGTTGGTCGGGAATCCTACGAGCAGTACTTC.